This T cell receptor (beta chain) was found in a study of blood T cell repertoires in COVID-19. About the research overall: The analysed material was cDNA or gDNA that came from T cells, B-cell-depleted T cells, or PBMCs.

In the source study's methods: Amplified reference gene primers provided the basis for estimating nucleated cell counts. Libraries were prepared by immunoSEQ multiplex PCR; TCRdb keeps only in-frame clonotypes and omits some of them. The V and J calls and the clone size are those of that table, but D and trimming were determined from the DNA. The data show 200,000 or so clones, 84% seen once. Germline values: CDR1 MDHEN, CDR2 SYDVKM. V gave up 5 bases and J gave up 0 bases, with 17 bases separating them. This CDR3 is built from 17 residues. This rearrangement joins TRBV28 to TRBJ1-3, with unresolved D. The clonotype was recovered from a human donor in a cohort sampled during active COVID-19. The sample comprised peripheral blood. This CDR3 reads CASSPFRSYFSGNTIYF. The CDR3 DNA follows: TGTGCCAGCAGTCCTTTTCGGTCCTACTTCTCTGGAAACACCATATATTTT. Full variable domain (missing parts from reference TRBV28 and TRBJ1-3): DVKVTQSSRYLVKRTGEKVFLECVQDMDHENMFWYRQDPGLGLRLIYFSYDVKMKEKGDIPEGYSVSREKKERFSLILESASTNQTSMYLCASSPFRSYFSGNTIYFGEGSWLTVV.